The 6 T cell receptor beta chains below all came from one sample that was sequenced in a study of radiotherapy plus CTLA-4 blockade in lung cancer. Repertoires were generated with immunoSEQ multiplex PCR, while TCRdb's copy carries only in-frame clones and drops some. The data contain roughly 63,000 clones, around 68% of them singletons. Sequenced material: peripheral blood, taken from a patient treated with radiotherapy plus ipilimumab. These receptors all stem from a human donor with non-small cell lung cancer whose response to radiotherapy plus ipilimumab could not be evaluated.

This clone was seen once. As DNA, the CDR3 is TGTGCCAGCAGCCCGGACAGGTACTCCTACGAGCAGTACTTC. This encodes CASSPDRYSYEQYF. The J gene is TRBJ2-7, the V gene TRBV7-2; TRBD1 matches 7 bases. The CDR3 extends over 14 amino acids. Trimming removed 5 bases from V and 0 bases from J; junction bases left unmatched: 4. Germline V gives CDR1 SGHTA, CDR2 FQGNSA.

J is TRBJ2-7 and V is TRBV27, with TRBD1 matching 8 bases. CDR3 length: 15 residues. V lost 5 bases, J lost 2 bases, and 8 bases stayed unmatched. The germline V gene encodes CDR1 MNHEY and CDR2 SMNVEV (reference sequence). The CDR3 sequence: CASSPWTGRTYEQYF. DNA of the CDR3: TGTGCCAGCAGTCCGTGGACAGGGAGGACCTACGAGCAGTACTTC.

This rearrangement joins TRBV11-2 to TRBJ2-3; D possibly corresponds to TRBD1 (6 bases). V dropped 1 base and J dropped 2 bases, with 7 bases sitting between them. Germline lookup yields CDR1 SGHAT and CDR2 FQNNGV. The CDR3 is 14 residues long. This CDR3 is CASSLGTATDTQYF. The CDR3 DNA sequence: TGTGCCAGCAGCTTAGGGACAGCCACAGATACGCAGTATTTT.

This chain uses TRBV13 with TRBJ2-1; TRBD1 is a possible D gene (6 bases). Per the germline V gene, CDR1 is PRHDT and CDR2 is FYEKMQ (reference sequence). The CDR3 totals 14 residues. Trimming left V 0 bases short and J 5 bases short, with 8 bases between. The chain's CDR3 is CASSLGRGDNEQFF. CDR3 DNA sequence: TGTGCCAGCAGCTTAGGCAGGGGCGACAATGAGCAGTTCTTC.

V gene TRBV4-1 combines with J gene TRBJ1-3; the match to TRBD1 covers 8 bases. CDR1 and CDR2 (germline): MGHRA, YSYEKL. The J segment lost 6 bases and the V segment lost 4 bases, leaving 8 bases of the junction unmatched. This CDR3 contains 15 residues. This chain's CDR3 is CASSRGTGQENTIYF. As DNA, the CDR3 is TGCGCCAGCAGCCGCGGGACAGGTCAGGAAAACACCATATATTTT.

The chain has TRBV7-2 and TRBJ2-3, with 10 bases that match TRBD1. The V gene end was trimmed by 6 bases and the J gene end by 5 bases; junction bases not matched to a gene: 11. Germline values: CDR1 SGHTA, CDR2 FQGNSA. This CDR3 region has 16 residues. The chain's CDR3 is CASSLTGTGAGDTQYF. The DNA of the CDR3 is TGTGCCAGCAGTTTGACCGGGACAGGGGCCGGAGATACGCAGTATTTT.